This TCR beta chain is drawn from a study of CXCR3-negative and CXCR3-positive naive CD8 T cells. Study-level points and caveats: TRBV-TRBJ usage matched between naive CXCR3-negative and CXCR3-positive cells but not between memory cells. Both naive subsets showed comparably high diversity, and memory CD8+ cells showed much lower diversity. A higher hydrophobicity marked the TRB CDR3s of CXCR3-positive naive cells versus CXCR3-negative naive cells.

With UMI labels, 5' RACE was used to prepare the TRB cDNA libraries. TCRdb reprocessed the 5' RACE reads, keeping one entry per CDR3 protein, no DNA. This sample's table reports 150,000 to 180,000 distinct CDR3 sequences. Naive CD8+ T cells showed a CD45RO-CCR7+CD27+CD95- phenotype. This CDR3 has 18 residues. Germline loops: CDR1 MNHEY, CDR2 SMNVEV (reference sequence). As to this clonotype: Its antigen is unidentified.

Sample: naive CXCR3+ CD8+ T cells from blood. Subset in this sample: CD45RO-CCR7+CD27+CD95- naive CD8+ T cells expressing CXCR3 (TNR3+). The chain is built from TRBV27 and TRBJ2-6; there is no DNA to check the TCRdb D call of TRBD1. This TCR derives from a human donor in good health. Some clones in this sample may be carry-over from other donors' samples. CDR3: CASSLSPGAHSGANVLTF.